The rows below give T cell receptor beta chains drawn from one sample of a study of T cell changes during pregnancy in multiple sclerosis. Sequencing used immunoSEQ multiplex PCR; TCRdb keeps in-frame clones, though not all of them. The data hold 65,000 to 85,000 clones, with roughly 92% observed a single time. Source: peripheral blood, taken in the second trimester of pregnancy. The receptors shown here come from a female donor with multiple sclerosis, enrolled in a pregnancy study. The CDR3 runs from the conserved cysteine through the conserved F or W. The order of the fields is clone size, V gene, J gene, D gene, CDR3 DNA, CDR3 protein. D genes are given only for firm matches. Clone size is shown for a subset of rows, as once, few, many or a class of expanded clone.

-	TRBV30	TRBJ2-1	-	TGTGCCTGGACAGGCAGAAACTACAATGAGCAGTTCTTC	CAWTGRNYNEQFF
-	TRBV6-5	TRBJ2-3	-	TGTGCCAGCAGTTACGTCTCGTCAGATACGCAGTATTTT	CASSYVSSDTQYF
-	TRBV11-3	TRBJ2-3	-	TGTGCCAGCAGCTTCCGGGACTCCCGTGATACGCAGTATTTT	CASSFRDSRDTQYF
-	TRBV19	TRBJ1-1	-	TGTGCCAGTAGTTCGGGTATAAGTTTATCTGAAGCTTTCTTT	CASSSGISLSEAFF
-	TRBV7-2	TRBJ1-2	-	TGTGCCAGCAGCTTAGACCGGGACACCTACTATGGCTACACCTTC	CASSLDRDTYYGYTF
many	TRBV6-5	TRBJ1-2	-	TGTGCCAGCAGACGACCGACAGACTATGGCTACACCTTC	CASRRPTDYGYTF
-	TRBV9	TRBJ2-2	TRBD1	TGTGCCAGCAGCGCGACAGGGGCCGCGAACACCGGGGAGCTGTTTTTT	CASSATGAANTGELFF
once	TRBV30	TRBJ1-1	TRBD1	TGTGCCTGGAGTGTAATCACAGGGGCTACTGAAGCTTTCTTT	CAWSVITGATEAFF
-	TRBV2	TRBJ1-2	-	TGTGCCAGCAGTGAAACGACAGGCCTCTACACCTTC	CASSETTGLYTF
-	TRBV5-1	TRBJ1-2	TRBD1	TGCGCCAGCAGCTCACAGGGACAGAATTTCGGCGGCTACACCTTC	CASSSQGQNFGGYTF
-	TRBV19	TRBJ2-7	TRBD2	TGTGCCAGTAAAGGGACTAGCGGAGTCTACGAGCAGTACTTC	CASKGTSGVYEQYF
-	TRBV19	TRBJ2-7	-	TGTGCCAGTAGTATTGGGGGAACAGGGACGTCCAACGAGCAGTACTTC	CASSIGGTGTSNEQYF
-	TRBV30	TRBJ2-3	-	TGTGCCTGGAAGGCAGGAGGGGATACGCAGTATTTT	CAWKAGGDTQYF
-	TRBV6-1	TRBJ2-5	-	TGTGCCAGCAGTGAAGCCTTAGTAATCCAAGAGACCCAGTACTTC	CASSEALVIQETQYF
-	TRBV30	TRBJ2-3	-	TGTGCCTGGAGTGTACTCTCTAGCACAGATACGCAGTATTTT	CAWSVLSSTDTQYF
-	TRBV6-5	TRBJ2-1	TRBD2	TGTGCCAGCAGTTCCGGACTAGCGGGAGTAAATGAGCAGTTCTTC	CASSSGLAGVNEQFF
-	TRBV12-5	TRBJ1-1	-	TGTGCTAGTGGTTTGGTACTAGATCCGGGAGACACTGAAGCTTTCTTT	CASGLVLDPGDTEAFF
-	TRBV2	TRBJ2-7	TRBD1	TGTGCCAGCAGTGAGTCCGACAGGGGGCGCGAGCAGTACTTC	CASSESDRGREQYF
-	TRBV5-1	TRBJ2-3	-	TGCGCCAGCAGCTTGGGGACTAGCACAGATACGCAGTATTTT	CASSLGTSTDTQYF
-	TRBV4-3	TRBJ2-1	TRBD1	TGCGCCAGCAGCCAGGAACTGGACAGGGGGTACAATGAGCAGTTCTTC	CASSQELDRGYNEQFF
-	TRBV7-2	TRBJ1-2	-	TGTGCCAGCAGCTCACGTTCCAGGGGCGAACGGGGAGGCTACACCTTC	CASSSRSRGERGGYTF
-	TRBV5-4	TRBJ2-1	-	TGTGCCAGCAGCTTGGCTCCTTTCTACAATGAGCAGTTCTTC	CASSLAPFYNEQFF
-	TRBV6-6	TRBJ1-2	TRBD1	TGTGCCAGCAGTCCGGGACAGAACTATGGCTACACCTTC	CASSPGQNYGYTF
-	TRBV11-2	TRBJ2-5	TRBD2	TGTGCCAGCAGCTTAGGGACTAGCCGAGAGACCCAGTACTTC	CASSLGTSRETQYF
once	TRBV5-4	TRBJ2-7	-	TGTGCCAGCAGCTGGGGGGGCAGCGGGAACTCCTACGAGCAGTACTTC	CASSWGGSGNSYEQYF
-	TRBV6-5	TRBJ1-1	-	TGTGCCAGCGGCGAGGACATTAACACTGAAGCTTTCTTT	CASGEDINTEAFF
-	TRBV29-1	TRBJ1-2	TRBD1	TGCAGCACCGAGGACAGGGAGGACTATGGCTACACCTTC	CSTEDREDYGYTF
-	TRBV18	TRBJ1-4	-	TGTGCCAGCTCACCCTCAGAGGTTGGCCTAACTAATGAAAAACTGTTTTTT	CASSPSEVGLTNEKLFF
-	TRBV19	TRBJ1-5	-	TGTGCCAGTAGCCCCTTTGAGGGTGCGGGGTTGAATCAGCCCCAGCATTTT	CASSPFEGAGLNQPQHF
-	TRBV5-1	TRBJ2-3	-	TGCGCCAGCAGCGTTCAGGGGGGCGCAGGGGATACGCAGTATTTT	CASSVQGGAGDTQYF
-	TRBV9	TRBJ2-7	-	TGTGCCAGCAGCGTAGGTAGGGGGGGGGCCTACGAGCAGTACTTC	CASSVGRGGAYEQYF
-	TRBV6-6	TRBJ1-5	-	TGTGCCAGCAGCGTTTTAGGGGACTGGGGCAATCAGCCCCAGCATTTT	CASSVLGDWGNQPQHF
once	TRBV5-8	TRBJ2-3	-	TGTGCCAGCAGCTTGGTGGCAGGGCGGGATACGCAGTATTTT	CASSLVAGRDTQYF
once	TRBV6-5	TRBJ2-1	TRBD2	TGTGCCAGCAGCAACAGACAGCGGGAGTACGTGTTCTTC	CASSNRQREYVFF
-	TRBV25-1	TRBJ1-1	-	TGTGCCAGCAGTGAATTCCGGGGTCTGAACACTGAAGCTTTCTTT	CASSEFRGLNTEAFF
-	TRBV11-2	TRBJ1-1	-	TGTGCCAGCAGCTTTGGCAGGAACACTGAAGCTTTCTTT	CASSFGRNTEAFF
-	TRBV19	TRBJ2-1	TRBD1	TGTGCCAGTAGTATCTGGGGACAGAACTACAATGAGCAGTTCTTC	CASSIWGQNYNEQFF
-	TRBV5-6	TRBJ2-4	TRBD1	TGTGCCAGCAGTGATGGACAGGGACCAAAAAACATTCAGTACTTC	CASSDGQGPKNIQYF
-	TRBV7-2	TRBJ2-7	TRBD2	TGTGCCAGCAGCCAACGTAGCGGGAGGGCCAGGTCCTACGAGCAGTACTTC	CASSQRSGRARSYEQYF
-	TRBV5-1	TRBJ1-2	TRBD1	TGCGCCAGCAGCACTCGGACAGGGACGAATGGCTACACCTTC	CASSTRTGTNGYTF
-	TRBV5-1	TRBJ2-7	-	TGCGCCAGCAGGTGGGCAGGGGACGAGCAGTACTTC	CASRWAGDEQYF
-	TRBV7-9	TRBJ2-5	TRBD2	TGTGCCAGCAGCTTAACAGGACTAGCGGGAGGGATGTACCAAGAGACCCAGTACTTC	CASSLTGLAGGMYQETQYF
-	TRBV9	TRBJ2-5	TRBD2	TGTGCCAGCAGCCTCCGAGCGGGAGAAGAGACCCAGTACTTC	CASSLRAGEETQYF
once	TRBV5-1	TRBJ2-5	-	TGCGCCAGCAGCTTGGCCACGCCCGCGGCCCAAGAGACCCAGTACTTC	CASSLATPAAQETQYF
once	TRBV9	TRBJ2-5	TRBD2	TGTGCCAGCAGCGTAGTCGGCGGGAGGGACGAGACCCAGTACTTC	CASSVVGGRDETQYF
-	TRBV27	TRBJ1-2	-	TGTGCCAGCAGTTTATATGGGGGCGCTAACTATGGCTACACCTTC	CASSLYGGANYGYTF
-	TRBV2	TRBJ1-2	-	TGTGCCAGCTACCACTGGGCCGCTAACTATGGCTACACCTTC	CASYHWAANYGYTF
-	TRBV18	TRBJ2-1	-	TGTGCCAGCTCACTAATTAGCGGAAGGGAATACAATGAGCAGTTCTTC	CASSLISGREYNEQFF
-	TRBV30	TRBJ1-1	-	TGTGCCTGGAGTGGGCTCTCCTACACTGAAGCTTTCTTT	CAWSGLSYTEAFF
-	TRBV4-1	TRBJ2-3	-	TGCGCCAGCAGCCCGGCAGGTACCCGCACAGATACGCAGTATTTT	CASSPAGTRTDTQYF
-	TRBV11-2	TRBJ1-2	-	TGTGCCAGCAGCCCCCAGGGTCCCTATGGCTACACCTTC	CASSPQGPYGYTF
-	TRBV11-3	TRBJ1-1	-	TGTGCCAGCAGCTTGGGGCAGGGAAGAGGGAACACTGAAGCTTTCTTT	CASSLGQGRGNTEAFF
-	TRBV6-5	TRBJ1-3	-	TGTGCCAGCAGATCGACAGGCGGAGGAAACACCATATATTTT	CASRSTGGGNTIYF
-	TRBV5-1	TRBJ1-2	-	TGCGCCAGCAGCTATATACGGCCGGACAGAAAGAGCCTTTCTAACTATGGCTACACCTTC	CASSYIRPDRKSLSNYGYTF
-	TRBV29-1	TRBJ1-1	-	TGCAGCGTTGACCGGAGGGCGGAAGCTTTCTTT	CSVDRRAEAFF
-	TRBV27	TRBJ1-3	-	TGTGCCAGCAGTCGGCAGGGACTGGATGTTGGAAACACCATATATTTT	CASSRQGLDVGNTIYF
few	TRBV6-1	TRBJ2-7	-	TGTGCCAGCAGTGAGATCGGCGAGCAGTACTTC	CASSEIGEQYF
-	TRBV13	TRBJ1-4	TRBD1	TGTGCCAGCAGCTTAACAGGGGCGCTTCGTGAAAAACTGTTTTTT	CASSLTGALREKLFF
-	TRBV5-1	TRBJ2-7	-	TGCGCCAGCAGTACGGGGGGCGCCGGCTACGAGCAGTACTTC	CASSTGGAGYEQYF